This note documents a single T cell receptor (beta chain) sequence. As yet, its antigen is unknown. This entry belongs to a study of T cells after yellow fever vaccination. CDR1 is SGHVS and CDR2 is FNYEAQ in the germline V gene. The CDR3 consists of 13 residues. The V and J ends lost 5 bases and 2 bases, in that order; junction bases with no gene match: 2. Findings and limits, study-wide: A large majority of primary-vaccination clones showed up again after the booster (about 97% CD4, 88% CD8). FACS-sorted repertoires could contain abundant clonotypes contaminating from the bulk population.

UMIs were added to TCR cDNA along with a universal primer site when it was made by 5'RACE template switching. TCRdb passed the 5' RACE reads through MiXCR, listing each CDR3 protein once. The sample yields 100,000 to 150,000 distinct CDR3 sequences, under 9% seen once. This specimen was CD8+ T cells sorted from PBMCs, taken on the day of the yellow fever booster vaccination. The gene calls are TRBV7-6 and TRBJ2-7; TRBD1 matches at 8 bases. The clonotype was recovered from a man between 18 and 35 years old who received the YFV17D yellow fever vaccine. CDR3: CASSRTGTYEQYF. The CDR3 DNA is TGTGCCAGCAGCCGGACAGGGACCTACGAGCAGTACTTC.